This TCR beta chain was retrieved from a study of T cells in Graves' hyperthyroidism and ophthalmopathy. This clonotype was seen repeatedly, ten times or more. The CDR3 contains 11 residues. V shed 6 bases, J shed 2 bases, and the junction held 1 base outside the gene matches. The germline V gene has CDR1 DFQATT and CDR2 SNEGSKA (reference sequence). Amplification of TCR beta CDR3 regions was performed using RNA transcripts as template. The HTBI primer set served for first-round RT-PCR of the TCR CDR3. One entry per CDR3 protein results from TCRdb running MiXCR on the multiplex PCR reads. The table lists some 500,000 distinct CDR3 sequences, roughly 16% of them singletons, with around 28% in the top ten.

The sequence derives from a woman in her twenties or thirties with Graves' ophthalmopathy. Sequencing was carried out using blood. The chain uses TRBV20-1 and TRBJ2-7; 7 bases map to TRBD2. The CDR3, as DNA: TGCAGTGCCCGGGAGGCCTACGAGCAGTACTTC. Translation gives CSAREAYEQYF.